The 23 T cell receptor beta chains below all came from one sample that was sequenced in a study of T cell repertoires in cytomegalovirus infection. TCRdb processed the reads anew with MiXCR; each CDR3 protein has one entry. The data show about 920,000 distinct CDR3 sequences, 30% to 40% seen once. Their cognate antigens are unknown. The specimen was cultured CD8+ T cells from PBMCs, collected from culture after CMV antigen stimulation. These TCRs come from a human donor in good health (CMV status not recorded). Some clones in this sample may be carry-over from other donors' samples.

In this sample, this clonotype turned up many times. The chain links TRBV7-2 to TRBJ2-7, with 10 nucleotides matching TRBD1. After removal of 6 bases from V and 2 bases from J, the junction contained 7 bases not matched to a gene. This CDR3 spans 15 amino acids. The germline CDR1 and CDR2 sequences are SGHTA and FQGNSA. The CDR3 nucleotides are TGTGCCAGCAGACCGGGACAGGGGCCACCCTACGAGCAGTACGTC. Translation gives CASRPGQGPPYEQYV.

The CDR3 region is CASSYGAFNEKLFF. CDR3 nucleotides: TGTGCCAGCAGCTACGGGGCTTTCAATGAAAAACTGTTTTTT. The rearrangement uses TRBV5-6 and TRBJ1-4, with D tentatively TRBD1 (5 bases). The CDR3 runs to 14 residues. V lost 3 bases and J lost 5, with 11 bases in between. Germline CDR1 reads SGHDT; CDR2 reads YYEEEE.

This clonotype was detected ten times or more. CDR3 DNA sequence: TGTGCCAGCAGTCCTACACAGGGGGCGAACACCGGGGAGCTGTTTTTT. It encodes CASSPTQGANTGELFF. The genes are TRBV7-2 and TRBJ2-2; 8 bases match TRBD1. From germline, CDR1 is SGHTA and CDR2 FQGNSA. V shed 6 bases, J shed 0 bases, and the junction held 6 bases outside the gene matches. The CDR3 covers 16 residues. The complete variable domain, with remaining parts taken from reference TRBV7-2 and TRBJ2-2, reads GAGVSQSPSNKVTEKGKDVELRCDPISGHTALYWYRQSLGQGLEFLIYFQGNSAPDKSGLPSDRFSAERTGGSVSTLTIQRTQQEDSAVYLCASSPTQGANTGELFFGEGSRLTVL.

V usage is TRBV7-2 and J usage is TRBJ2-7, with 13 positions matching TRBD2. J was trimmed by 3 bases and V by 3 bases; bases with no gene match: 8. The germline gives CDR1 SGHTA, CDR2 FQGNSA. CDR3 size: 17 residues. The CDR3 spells CASSFYPGLAGDYEQYF. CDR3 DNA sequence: TGTGCCAGCAGCTTTTACCCAGGACTAGCGGGGGACTACGAGCAGTACTTC.

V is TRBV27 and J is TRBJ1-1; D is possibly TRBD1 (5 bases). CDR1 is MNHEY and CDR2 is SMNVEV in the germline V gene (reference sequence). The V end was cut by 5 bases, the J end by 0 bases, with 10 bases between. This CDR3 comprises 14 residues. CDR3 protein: CASSRTNMNTEAFF. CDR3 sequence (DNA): TGTGCCAGCAGTCGGACAAATATGAACACTGAAGCTTTCTTT.

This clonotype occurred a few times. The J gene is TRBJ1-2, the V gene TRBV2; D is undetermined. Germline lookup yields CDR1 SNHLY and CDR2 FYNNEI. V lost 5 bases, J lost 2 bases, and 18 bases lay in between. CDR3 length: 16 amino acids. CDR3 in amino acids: CASSSWLDPENYGYTF. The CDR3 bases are TGTGCCAGCAGTAGCTGGTTGGACCCGGAGAACTATGGCTACACCTTC.

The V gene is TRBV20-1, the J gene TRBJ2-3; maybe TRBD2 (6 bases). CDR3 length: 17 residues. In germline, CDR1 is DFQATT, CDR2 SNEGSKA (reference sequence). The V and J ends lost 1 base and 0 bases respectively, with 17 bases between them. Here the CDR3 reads CSARVASVSASTDTQYF. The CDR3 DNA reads TGCAGTGCTAGAGTTGCTAGCGTCAGTGCTAGCACAGATACGCAGTATTTT.

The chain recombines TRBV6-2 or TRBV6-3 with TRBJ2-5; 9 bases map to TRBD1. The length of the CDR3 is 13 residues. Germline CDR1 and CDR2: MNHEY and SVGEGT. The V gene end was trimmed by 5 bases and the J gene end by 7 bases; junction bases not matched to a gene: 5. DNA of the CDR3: TGTGCCAGCAGTACGGGACAGGGATCGACCCAGTACTTC. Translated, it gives CASSTGQGSTQYF.

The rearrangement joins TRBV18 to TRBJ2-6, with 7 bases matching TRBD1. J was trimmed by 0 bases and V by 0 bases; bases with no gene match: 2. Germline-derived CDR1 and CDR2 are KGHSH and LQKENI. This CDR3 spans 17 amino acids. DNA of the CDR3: TGTGCCAGCTCACCACCTGGGACAGTCTCTGGGGCCAACGTCCTGACTTTC. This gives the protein CASSPPGTVSGANVLTF.

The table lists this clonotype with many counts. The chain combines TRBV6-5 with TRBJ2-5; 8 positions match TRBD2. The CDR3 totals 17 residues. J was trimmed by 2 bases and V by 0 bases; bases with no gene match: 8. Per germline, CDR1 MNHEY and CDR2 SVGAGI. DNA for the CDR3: TGTGCCAGCAGTTACTCTAGAGTAGCGGGGTTTCAAGAGACCCAGTACTTC. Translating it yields CASSYSRVAGFQETQYF.

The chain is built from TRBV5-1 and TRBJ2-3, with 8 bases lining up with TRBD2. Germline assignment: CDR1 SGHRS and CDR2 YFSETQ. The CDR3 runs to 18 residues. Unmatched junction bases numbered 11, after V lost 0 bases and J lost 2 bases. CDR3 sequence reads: CASSLAFLTSEVTDTQYF. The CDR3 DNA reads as TGCGCCAGCAGCTTGGCTTTTTTGACTAGCGAGGTCACAGATACGCAGTATTTT.

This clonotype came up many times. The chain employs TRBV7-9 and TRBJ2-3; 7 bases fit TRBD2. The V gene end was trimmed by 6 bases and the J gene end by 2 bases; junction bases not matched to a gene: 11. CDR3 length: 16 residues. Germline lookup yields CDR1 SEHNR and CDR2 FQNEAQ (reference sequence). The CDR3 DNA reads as TGTGCCAGCAGGCCCGAGAGCGGGGTCCCCACAGATACGCAGTATTTT. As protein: CASRPESGVPTDTQYF.

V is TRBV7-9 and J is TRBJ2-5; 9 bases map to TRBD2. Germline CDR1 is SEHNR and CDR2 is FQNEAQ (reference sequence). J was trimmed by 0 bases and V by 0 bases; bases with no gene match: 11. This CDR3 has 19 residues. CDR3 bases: TGTGCCAGCAGCTTAGCGGATGCTAGCGGGGACTGGTACCAAGAGACCCAGTACTTC. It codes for CASSLADASGDWYQETQYF.

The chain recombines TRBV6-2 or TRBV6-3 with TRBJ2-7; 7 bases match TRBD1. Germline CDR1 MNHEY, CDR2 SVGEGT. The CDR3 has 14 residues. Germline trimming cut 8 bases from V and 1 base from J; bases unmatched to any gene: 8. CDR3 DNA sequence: TGTGCCAGCGCCCGGGACAGCTTGTCCTACGAGCAGTACGTC. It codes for CASARDSLSYEQYV.

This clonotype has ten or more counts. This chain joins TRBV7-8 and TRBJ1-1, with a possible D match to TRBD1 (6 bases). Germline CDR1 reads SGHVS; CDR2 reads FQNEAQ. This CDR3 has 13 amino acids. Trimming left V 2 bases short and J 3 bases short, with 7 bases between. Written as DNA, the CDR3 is TGTGCCAGCAGCTTACAGGGGTACACTGAAGCTTTCTTT. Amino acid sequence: CASSLQGYTEAFF. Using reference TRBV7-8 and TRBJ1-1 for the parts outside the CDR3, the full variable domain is GAGVSQSPRYKVAKRGQDVALRCDPISGHVSLFWYQQALGQGPEFLTYFQNEAQLDKSGLPSDRFFAERPEGSVSTLKIQRTQQEDSAVYLCASSLQGYTEAFFGQGTRLTVV.

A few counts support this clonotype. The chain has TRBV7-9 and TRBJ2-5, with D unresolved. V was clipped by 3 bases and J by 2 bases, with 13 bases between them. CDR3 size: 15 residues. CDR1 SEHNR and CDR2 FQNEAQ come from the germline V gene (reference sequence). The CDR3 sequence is CASSFSYYKQETQYF. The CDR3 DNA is TGTGCCAGCAGCTTTTCTTACTACAAACAAGAGACCCAGTACTTC.

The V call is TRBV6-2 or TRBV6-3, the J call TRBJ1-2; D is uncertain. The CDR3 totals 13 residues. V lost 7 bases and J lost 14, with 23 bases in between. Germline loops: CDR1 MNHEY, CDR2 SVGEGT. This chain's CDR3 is CASTTERSDHATF. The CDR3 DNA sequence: TGTGCCAGCACCACAGAGAGGTCCGACCATGCTACCTTC.

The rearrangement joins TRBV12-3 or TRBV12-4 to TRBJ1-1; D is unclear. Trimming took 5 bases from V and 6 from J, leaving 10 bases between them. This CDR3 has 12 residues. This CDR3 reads CASSEGPAEAFF. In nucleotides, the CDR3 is TGTGCCAGCAGTGAGGGTCCCGCTGAAGCTTTCTTT.

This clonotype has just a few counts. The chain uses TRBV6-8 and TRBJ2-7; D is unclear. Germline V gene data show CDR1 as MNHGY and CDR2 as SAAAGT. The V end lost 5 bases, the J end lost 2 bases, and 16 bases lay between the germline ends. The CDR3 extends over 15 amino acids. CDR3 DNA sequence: TGTGCCAGCAGTCAATGGACCGGTACGACCTACGAGCAGTACTTC. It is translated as CASSQWTGTTYEQYF.

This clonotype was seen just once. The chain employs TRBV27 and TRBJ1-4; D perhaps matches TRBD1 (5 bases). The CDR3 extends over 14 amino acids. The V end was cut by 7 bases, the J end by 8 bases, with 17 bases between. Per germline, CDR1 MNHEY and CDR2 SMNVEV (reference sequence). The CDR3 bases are TGTGCCAGCATGTTCGGGGGTCCGGGGGAAAAACTGTTTTTT. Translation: CASMFGGPGEKLFF.

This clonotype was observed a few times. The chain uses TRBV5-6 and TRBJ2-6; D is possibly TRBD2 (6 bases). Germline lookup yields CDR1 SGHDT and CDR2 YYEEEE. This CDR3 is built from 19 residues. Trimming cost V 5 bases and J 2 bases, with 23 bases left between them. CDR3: CASRTRQGGRSAGANVLTF. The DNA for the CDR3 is TGTGCCAGCAGAACAAGGCAGGGAGGTAGATCCGCTGGGGCCAACGTCCTGACTTTC.

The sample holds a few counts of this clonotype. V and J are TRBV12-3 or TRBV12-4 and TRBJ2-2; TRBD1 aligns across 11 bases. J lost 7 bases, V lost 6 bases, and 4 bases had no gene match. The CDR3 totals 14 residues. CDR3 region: CASRSGTGGGELFF. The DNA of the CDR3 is TGTGCCAGCAGGTCCGGGACAGGGGGCGGGGAGCTGTTTTTT.

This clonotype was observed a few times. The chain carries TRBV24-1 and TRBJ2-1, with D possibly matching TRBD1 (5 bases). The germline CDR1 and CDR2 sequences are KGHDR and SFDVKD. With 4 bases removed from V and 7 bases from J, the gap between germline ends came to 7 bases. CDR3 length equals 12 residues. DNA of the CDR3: TGTGCCACCAGTGAGACAGCAAATGAGCAGTTCTTC. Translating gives CATSETANEQFF.